The sequence of this TCR beta chain was determined in a study of glioma-infiltrating T cells (TCRdb year 2016). Study-wide context: Glioma tissue, non-neoplastic brain tissue and matched peripheral blood mononuclear cells were used as sources from which TCR alpha- and beta-chain repertoires were sequenced. Three low-grade glioma patients, roughly eight primary glioblastoma patients, and three non-glioma patients who contributed non-neoplastic brain tissue made up the paired cohort. To measure how far tissue and blood T-cell populations diverged, each tissue-infiltrating repertoire was compared against the peripheral blood repertoire of the same patient.

In its sample, this clonotype was seen many times. Its antigen remains unidentified. There are no base qualities to consult, and no much larger clone falls within one base. TCR alpha and beta CDR3 regions were amplified with the iRepertoire nested amplicon-rescue multiplex PCR (arm-PCR) platform from RNA. The input for one-step reverse transcription and amplification was roughly 100-450 ng of either tissue mRNA or PBMC total RNA. Following bead purification, Illumina adapters were added by a secondary multiplex PCR, and the libraries were gel-purified between 200 and 400 bp. Internal 6-nucleotide barcodes were carried by the libraries and were used for demultiplexing. The libraries were sequenced on an Illumina MiSeq using 2x220 or 2x250 nucleotide paired-end reads. The published analysis was carried out like this. Paired reads were merged using FLASH 1.2.11 and aligned with BWA-MEM to the GRCh37 human genome, and TRA and TRB reads were then extracted. An IMGT-derived reference of cassette sequences and CDR3 motifs, with pseudogenes included, was used for V and J assignment. Three-frame translation of reads was performed, and productive CDR3s were defined as those with a C...FGXG motif and no stop codons. Unique combinations of V-J cassette pair and CDR3 amino acid sequence were defined as clonotypes. Reads were filtered by Hamming distance, with the threshold set by the sequence error rate of each sample in mapped regions. TCRdb passed the public sequencing reads through fastp at Q25 and MiXCR, retaining productive beta sequences. When rows share a CDR3 protein, they turn into one entry using the most common DNA and genes. The V and J calls reflect TCRdb's pipeline rather than the authors' work. This sample gives fewer than 200,000 distinct CDR3 sequences in total; roughly 45% of them show up just once. The ten top clones hold over 4% of the sample.

Study-wide conclusions, independent of this receptor: Small numbers underpinned the group comparisons: about eight glioblastoma patients, three low-grade glioma patients and three non-neoplastic patients. VJ-independent divergence between tissue and blood was below expectation in non-neoplastic patients but above expectation in all gliomas, especially low-grade gliomas. Tissue and blood shared very few CDR3 sequences, a result attributed to high CDR3 diversity and limited sampling.

This TCR was recovered from a human donor with low-grade glioma or glioblastoma, undergoing nonglioma brain surgery, or in good health (not recorded which). Sequencing was carried out using glioma tissue, nonneoplastic brain tissue, or PBMCs (not recorded which).

The CDR3 corresponds to CASSLRTAGDTQYF. The nucleotide sequence reads TGTGCCAGCAGCCTCCGGACGGCGGGAGATACGCAGTATTTT. In this chain, TRBV7-9 is recombined with TRBJ2-3; the D region possibly corresponds to TRBD2 (5 bases align). CDR3 length: 14 amino acids, cysteine to phenylalanine. Only the CDR3 DNA is retained, 42 bases long and in frame from the first base. CDR1 and CDR2 are drawn from the germline V gene (reference sequence): SEHNR, FQNEAQ. The trim is 5 bases for V and 5 bases for J, with a gap of 14 bases between the germline ends.